What follows describes a single TCR beta chain. Time point in this sample: technical triplicate 2. Unsorted libraries used 2 million PBMCs kept at -80 degrees C. The sample originates from a study of neurological immune-mediated disorders. MiXCR, applied by TCRdb to the 5' RACE reads, yields one record per CDR3 protein. The table lists more than 50,000 distinct CDR3 sequences, nearly 25% of them singletons. The CDR3 is made up of 14 amino acids. The junction had 2 bases not matched to a gene; V was cut back by 3 bases and J by 7 bases. Sequenced material: PBMCs. The receptor was isolated from a man aged 60 to 75 with HTLV-1-associated myelopathy (HAM/TSP). J is TRBJ2-5 and V is TRBV12-3 or TRBV12-4; TRBD2 matches 13 bases. Here the CDR3 reads CASSFTSGRGTQYF. Written as DNA, the CDR3 is TGTGCCAGCAGTTTTACTAGCGGGAGGGGGACCCAGTACTTC.